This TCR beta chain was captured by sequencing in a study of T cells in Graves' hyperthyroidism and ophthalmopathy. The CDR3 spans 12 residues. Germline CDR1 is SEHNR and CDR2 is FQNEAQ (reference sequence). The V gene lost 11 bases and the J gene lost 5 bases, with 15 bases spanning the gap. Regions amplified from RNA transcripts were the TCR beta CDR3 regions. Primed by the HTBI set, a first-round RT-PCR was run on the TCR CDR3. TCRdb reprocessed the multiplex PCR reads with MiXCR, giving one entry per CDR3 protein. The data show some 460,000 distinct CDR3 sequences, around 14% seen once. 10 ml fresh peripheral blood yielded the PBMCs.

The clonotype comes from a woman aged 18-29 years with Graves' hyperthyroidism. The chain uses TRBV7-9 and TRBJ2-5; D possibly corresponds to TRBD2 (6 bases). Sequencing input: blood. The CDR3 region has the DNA TGTGCCTCCTGGGCGGGGAGGGAGACCCAGTACTTC. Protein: CASWAGRETQYF.